This TCR beta chain was profiled in a study of glioma-infiltrating T cells after dendritic cell vaccination. About the study: Patients received autologous tumor lysate-pulsed dendritic cell vaccination between about 2003 and 2012. Dendritic cells derived from monocytes and pulsed with autologous tumor lysate formed the vaccine.

The immunoSEQ assay amplified TCRB CDR3 from up to 2 ug DNA. Libraries were prepared by immunoSEQ multiplex PCR; TCRdb keeps only in-frame clonotypes and omits some of them. Of some 70,000 clones listed, 82% are singletons. The sample here was blood, taken before dendritic cell vaccination. This clonotype was obtained from a human donor with glioblastoma.

The CDR3 is CASSLARQARTQYF. CDR3 in DNA: TGTGCCAGCAGCTTAGCCCGGCAGGCCAGGACCCAGTACTTC. This chain joins TRBV7-9 and TRBJ2-5; no reliable D call. Germline assignment: CDR1 SEHNR and CDR2 FQNEAQ (reference sequence). V was clipped by 0 bases and J by 7 bases, with 12 bases between them. The CDR3 loop spans 14 amino acids. Full variable domain (rest looked up from reference TRBV7-9 and TRBJ2-5): DTGVSQNPRHKITKRGQNVTFRCDPISEHNRLYWYRQTLGQGPEFLTYFQNEAQLEKSRLLSDRFSAERPKGSFSTLEIQRTEQGDSAMYLCASSLARQARTQYFGPGTRLLVL.